This T cell receptor beta chain was sequenced in a study of cytomegalovirus exposure and HLA in healthy donors. Background on the study: The 110 or so validation repertoires were produced on the same platform as the roughly 700 repertoires of the first cohort. This was reported in a later analysis.

In germline, CDR1 is MNHEY, CDR2 SMNVEV (reference sequence). This CDR3 spans 14 amino acids. The V and J ends lost 5 bases and 7 bases, in that order; junction bases with no gene match: 11. Note on this clone: What it recognizes is unknown.

Assay used: immunoSEQ multiplex PCR; TCRdb lists only in-frame clones, some missing. The top ten clones hold under 7.5% of a sample with approximately 50,000 clones, around 90% of them seen once. Findings and limits, study-wide: The study put some 150 TCR beta chains on its list as cytomegalovirus-associated. Reports indicated that the classifier achieved high specificity and sensitivity in diagnosing cytomegalovirus status.

This sequence was found in a woman under 40 in good health and CMV-seronegative. Sequenced input: PBMCs. This chain links TRBV27 with TRBJ2-7; 7 nucleotides align to TRBD1. The CDR3 region has the DNA TGTGCCAGCAGTGCCTCCGGGACAGATGTGGAGCAGTACTTC. The encoded protein is CASSASGTDVEQYF.